This TCR beta chain was retrieved from a study of CD8 T cells in ankylosing spondylitis. Study-wide results and caveats: Reportedly, disease-linked clones are significantly enriched in ankylosing spondylitis patients' matched synovial fluid.

Quantitative barcoded 5'-RACE was used to prepare TCR beta libraries. TCRdb ran MiXCR on the 5' RACE reads and lists one entry per CDR3 protein. The table records about 210,000 distinct CDR3 sequences, around 8% of them present only once. This clonotype was recorded at least ten times. Its matching antigen is unknown. CDR1 and CDR2 (germline): SGHDT, YYEEEE. This CDR3 is built from 15 residues. After removal of 4 bases from V and 4 bases from J, the junction contained 6 bases not matched to a gene. This chain connects TRBV5-6 to TRBJ1-5, with TRBD1 matching 9 bases. This TCR was sampled from a female donor with ankylosing spondylitis or in good health (not recorded which). Sample: blood, either unsorted or a sorted T cell fraction (not recorded which). The CDR3 sequence is CASSRTGVGNQPQHF. DNA for the CDR3: TGTGCCAGCAGCCGGACAGGGGTTGGGAATCAGCCCCAGCATTTT.